This is a list of T cell receptor beta chains from one sample in a study of Ad26.COV2.S vaccination and SARS-CoV-2 variants. Method: immunoSEQ multiplex PCR; TCRdb's copy keeps in-frame clones and lacks some. This table has 430,000 or so clones, roughly 89% appearing once. The source material was peripheral blood, sampled in a trial of Ad26.COV2.S vaccine versus placebo. The receptors derive from a person between 18 and 59 years old who received the Ad26.COV2.S COVID-19 vaccine or a placebo. Both conserved end residues are part of each CDR3. D genes are given only for firm matches. Part of the rows lack a size; the others show once, few, many or a class for expanded clones.

clone size	V gene	J gene	D gene	CDR3 protein	CDR3 DNA
.	TRBV7-9	TRBJ1-6	TRBD1	CASSLGDGTGSSSPLHF	TGTGCCAGCAGCTTAGGGGACGGGACAGGGAGTAGTTCACCCCTCCACTTT
.	TRBV11-2	TRBJ2-3	.	CASSLVPGGDTQYF	TGTGCCAGCAGCTTAGTTCCAGGCGGAGATACGCAGTATTTT
once	TRBV2	TRBJ1-2	.	CASIEQDYGYTF	TGTGCCAGCATAGAGCAAGACTATGGCTACACCTTC
.	TRBV18	TRBJ2-3	TRBD2	CASSTRLAGTSDTQYF	TGTGCCAGCTCAACGAGACTAGCGGGGACCTCAGATACGCAGTATTTT
.	TRBV3-1/TRBV3-2	TRBJ1-3	TRBD1	CASSRTGGGNTIYF	TGTGCCAGCAGCCGGACAGGGGGAGGAAACACCATATATTTT
.	TRBV5-1	TRBJ1-2	.	CASSSPEGLLGGYTF	TGCGCCAGCAGCTCCCCCGAGGGGCTCCTGGGGGGCTACACCTTC
.	TRBV6-6	TRBJ2-1	.	CASSYPEGGEQFF	TGTGCCAGCAGTTATCCGGAGGGGGGGGAGCAGTTCTTC
.	TRBV5-1	TRBJ1-5	.	CASSLDGGEQPQHF	TGCGCCAGCAGCCTGGACGGGGGAGAGCAGCCCCAGCATTTT
.	TRBV7-8	TRBJ2-1	TRBD2	CASSFLAAYNEQFF	TGTGCCAGCAGCTTTCTAGCGGCTTACAATGAGCAGTTCTTC
.	TRBV18	TRBJ2-2	TRBD1	CASSPAGQGFSGELFF	TGTGCCAGCTCACCGGCAGGACAGGGGTTTTCCGGGGAGCTGTTTTTT
once	TRBV4-3	TRBJ1-2	TRBD1	CASSQDRGQPGYTF	TGCGCCAGCAGCCAAGATCGGGGACAGCCCGGCTACACCTTC
.	TRBV7-3	TRBJ2-2	.	CASSSHGAGPGELFF	TGTGCCAGCAGCTCACATGGGGCGGGGCCCGGGGAGCTGTTTTTT
.	TRBV9	TRBJ2-5	.	CASSPSGGLRAQYF	TGTGCCAGCAGCCCCTCGGGGGGCCTTAGAGCCCAGTACTTC